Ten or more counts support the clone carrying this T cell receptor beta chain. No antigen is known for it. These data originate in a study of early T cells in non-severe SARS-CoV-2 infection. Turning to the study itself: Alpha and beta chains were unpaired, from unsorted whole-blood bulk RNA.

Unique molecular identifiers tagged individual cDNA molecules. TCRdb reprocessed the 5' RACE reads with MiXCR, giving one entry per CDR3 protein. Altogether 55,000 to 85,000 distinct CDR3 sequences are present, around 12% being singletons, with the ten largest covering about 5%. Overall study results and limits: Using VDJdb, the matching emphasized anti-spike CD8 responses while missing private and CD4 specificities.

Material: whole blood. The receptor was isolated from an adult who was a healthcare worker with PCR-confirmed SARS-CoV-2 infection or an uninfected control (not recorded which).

This CDR3 reads CASSLKHQGGGETQYF. CDR3 in DNA: TGTGCCAGCAGCTTAAAGCACCAGGGAGGGGGAGAGACCCAGTACTTC. The V and J genes are TRBV13 and TRBJ2-5, with a tentative D call TRBD2 (7 bases). The ends were cut back, 2 bases at V and 4 bases at J, with 17 bases in the middle. The germline CDR1 and CDR2 sequences are PRHDT and FYEKMQ (reference sequence). The CDR3 spans 16 residues.